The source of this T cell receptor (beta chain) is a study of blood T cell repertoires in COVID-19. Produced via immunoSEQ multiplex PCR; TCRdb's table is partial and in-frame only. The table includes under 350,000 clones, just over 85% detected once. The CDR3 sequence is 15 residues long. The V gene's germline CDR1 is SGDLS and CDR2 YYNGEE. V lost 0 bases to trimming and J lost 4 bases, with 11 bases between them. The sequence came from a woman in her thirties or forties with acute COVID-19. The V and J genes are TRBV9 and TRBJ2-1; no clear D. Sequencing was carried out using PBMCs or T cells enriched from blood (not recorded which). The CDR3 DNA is TGTGCCAGCAGCGTAGAAGCGTATGGGTACAATGAGCAGTTCTTC. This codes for CASSVEAYGYNEQFF.